The next 27 T cell receptor beta chains were all read from a single sample in a study of blood T cells in healthy people across ages. A second PCR of roughly 7 to 11 cycles used a sample-barcoded 5' primer and a J-beta primer mix. TCRdb analysed the 5' RACE reads with MiXCR anew, one entry per CDR3 protein. The sample shows some 900,000 distinct CDR3 sequences, around 26% of them seen only once. Sequencing used blood. The receptor source for this set is a woman aged 80 or over in good health.

This clonotype appeared once. The V gene is TRBV10-2, the J gene TRBJ2-3, with D perhaps matching TRBD1 (5 bases). The CDR3 has 14 residues. Germline CDR1 reads WSHSY; CDR2 reads SAAADI. V was shortened by 7 bases and J by 2 bases, with 13 bases between the two germline ends. CDR3 sequence: CASTRQKSTDTQYF. CDR3 nucleotides: TGCGCCAGCACCCGACAGAAATCCACAGATACGCAGTATTTT.

This clonotype was counted many times. The chain has TRBV5-1 and TRBJ1-5, with D possibly matching TRBD1 (6 bases). V lost 1 base and J 4 bases, leaving 9 bases between the germline ends. This CDR3 is built from 14 residues. Germline V gives CDR1 SGHRS, CDR2 YFSETQ. The CDR3 is CASSLTGANQPQHF. CDR3 nucleotides: TGCGCCAGCAGCTTGACGGGGGCGAATCAGCCCCAGCATTTT.

The chain is built from TRBV6-2 or TRBV6-3 and TRBJ2-3; 10 bases align to TRBD1. Unmatched junction bases numbered 3, after V lost 2 bases and J lost 4 bases. CDR3 length: 15 residues. From germline, CDR1 is MNHEY and CDR2 SVGEGT. CDR3 DNA: TGTGCCAGCAGTTACCTAGGACAGGGGGCAGATACGCAGTATTTT. Amino acids: CASSYLGQGADTQYF.

This clonotype occurred many times. The chain recombines TRBV11-3 with TRBJ2-1; tentatively, D is TRBD2 (7 bases). The germline CDR1 and CDR2 sequences are SGHNT and YENEEA. V lost 0 bases, J lost 0 bases, and 9 bases lay in between. This CDR3 region has 16 residues. The CDR3 coding sequence is TGTGCCAGCAGCTTAGACGGGGGGCTCTCCTACAATGAGCAGTTCTTC. This translates into CASSLDGGLSYNEQFF.

In regard to this clonotype: Being one base from a much bigger clone, this may be a read error. The rearrangement uses TRBV7-9 and TRBJ2-1; D is perhaps TRBD1 or TRBD2 (6 bases each). Gene TRBJ2-7 matches the end of the DNA better, so the J call may be wrong. This CDR3 spans 18 amino acids. Germline CDR1 reads SEHNR; CDR2 reads FQNEAQ (reference sequence). The CDR3 coding sequence is TGTGCCAGCAGCTCTAGGGCGTCGGGGGCGGCGTCCTACAATGAGCAGTACTTC. This sequence encodes CASSSRASGAASYNEQYF.

This clonotype showed up many times. V and J are TRBV6-5 and TRBJ2-7, with 8 bases matching TRBD2. V trimming: 2 bases; J trimming: 2 bases; junction bases outside the gene matches: 5. This CDR3 is built from 15 residues. Germline V CDR1 and CDR2: MNHEY, SVGAGI. The CDR3, as DNA: TGTGCCAGCAGTTACGCGGGGGGAGAACCCTACGAGCAGTACTTC. Protein: CASSYAGGEPYEQYF.

The chain links TRBV14 to TRBJ1-2; possibly TRBD1 for D (5 bases). The CDR3 loop spans 14 amino acids. CDR1 is SGHDN, CDR2 FVKESK, per germline. V gave up 4 bases and J gave up 7 bases, with 16 bases separating them. The CDR3 coding sequence is TGTGCCAGCAGCCCGGGACGGCGGTCGGGTGGCTACACCTTC. Amino acids: CASSPGRRSGGYTF.

This clonotype has a count of ten or more. The chain is built from TRBV27 and TRBJ1-2; a weak D match, TRBD1 (6 bases). The CDR3 is 15 residues long. The V gene's germline CDR1 is MNHEY and CDR2 SMNVEV (reference sequence). Trimming took 4 bases from V and 2 from J, leaving 14 bases between them. For the CDR3, the DNA is TGTGCCAGCAGTTCCGGGACACGCACAAACTATGGCTACACCTTC. It is translated as CASSSGTRTNYGYTF.

The chain is built from TRBV7-2 and TRBJ2-4; 8 bases are shared with TRBD2. With the DNA end fitting TRBJ2-7 better, the J assignment may be wrong. Germline loops: CDR1 SGHTA, CDR2 FQGNSA. CDR3 length equals 15 residues. The CDR3 sequence: CASSLTPAGGHEQYF. The CDR3 DNA reads TGTGCCAGCAGCTTAACACCGGCGGGAGGCCACGAGCAGTACTTC.

The chain has TRBV6-2 or TRBV6-3 and TRBJ2-1; D is uncertain. Germline V gives CDR1 MNHEY, CDR2 SVGEGT. This CDR3 comprises 13 residues. Trimming took 10 bases from V and 3 from J, leaving 13 bases between them. The DNA for the CDR3 is TGTGCCACCAAAGGGCCCTACTACAATGAGCAGTTCTTC. Translation gives CATKGPYYNEQFF.

Worth noting for this clonotype: This may be a read error: a much more frequent sequence differs by one nucleotide. The rearrangement links TRBV12-3 or TRBV12-4 to TRBJ2-3; the match to TRBD2 covers 9 bases. The CDR3 is 18 amino acids. The junction had 18 bases not matched to a gene; V was cut back by 11 bases and J by 0 bases. CDR3 residues: CAGIAGGAHRGSTDTQYF. CDR3 sequence (DNA): TGTGCCGGCATCGCGGGGGGGGCGCACCGGGGGAGCACAGATACGCAGTATTTT.

The table lists this clonotype with many counts. The chain joins TRBV6-2 or TRBV6-3 to TRBJ2-5, with 16 bases fitting TRBD2. The CDR3 has 18 residues. CDR1 MNHEY and CDR2 SVGEGT come from the germline V gene. V shed 5 bases and J 4 bases; nucleotides not matched to a gene: 10. The CDR3 nucleotides read TGTGCCAGCAGTCGGAAAGGGACTAGCGGGGGGGCCGTAGAGACCCAGTACTTC. Its protein product is CASSRKGTSGGAVETQYF.

The CDR3 reads CASSSPGRWAYEQYF. CDR3 sequence (DNA): TGTGCCAGCAGCTCCCCGGGGCGCTGGGCCTACGAGCAGTACTTC. The V gene is TRBV7-2, the J gene TRBJ2-7; tentatively, D is TRBD1 or TRBD2 (5 bases each). CDR1 and CDR2 (germline): SGHTA, FQGNSA. The V gene lost 4 bases and the J gene lost 2 bases, with 15 bases spanning the gap. This CDR3 comprises 15 residues. Filled out from reference TRBV7-2 and TRBJ2-7, the complete variable domain reads GAGVSQSPSNKVTEKGKDVELRCDPISGHTALYWYRQSLGQGLEFLIYFQGNSAPDKSGLPSDRFSAERTGGSVSTLTIQRTQQEDSAVYLCASSSPGRWAYEQYFGPGTRLTVT.

This clonotype came up a few times. CDR3: CASSSIERTGLNTEAFF. CDR3 sequence (DNA): TGCGCCAGCAGCTCAATCGAAAGGACAGGTCTGAACACTGAAGCTTTCTTT. The chain recombines TRBV5-1 with TRBJ1-1; 7 nucleotides align to TRBD1. The CDR3 is made up of 17 amino acids. With V trimmed by 3 bases and J by 0 bases, 11 bases remained unmatched. CDR1 is SGHRS and CDR2 is YFSETQ in the germline V gene.

To note about this clonotype: A much larger clone differs by one base, so this may be a read error. V and J are TRBV14 and TRBJ2-5, with D unclear. Judging by the DNA end, TRBJ2-7 fits better; the J call may be wrong. The CDR3 loop spans 12 amino acids. Germline V gene sequence: CDR1 SGHDN, CDR2 FVKESK. The CDR3 protein is CASNHLSYEQYF. CDR3 nucleotides: TGTGCCAGCAACCACCTAAGCTACGAGCAGTACTTC.

This clonotype was picked up a small number of times. CDR3 sequence: CSADRGGTGELFF. CDR3 bases: TGCAGTGCCGACAGGGGAGGTACCGGGGAGCTGTTTTTT. The rearrangement links TRBV20-1 to TRBJ2-2; 8 bases match TRBD1. Germline V gene lookup returns CDR1 DFQATT and CDR2 SNEGSKA (reference sequence). V dropped 6 bases and J dropped 5; count of bases not matched to a gene: 5. The CDR3 consists of 13 residues.

This sequence joins TRBV3-1 and TRBJ2-4; D unresolved. Germline CDR1 is LGHDT and CDR2 is YNNKEL (reference sequence). The CDR3 loop spans 16 amino acids. The ends were cut back, 4 bases at V and 0 bases at J, with 13 bases in the middle. The CDR3 region has the DNA TGTGCCAGCAGCCCACGTTCGACGGTAGCCAAAAACATTCAGTACTTC. Translating gives CASSPRSTVAKNIQYF.

This clonotype was seen ten or more times. The genes are TRBV11-3 and TRBJ2-3; D not resolved. Looked up from germline, CDR1 is SGHNT and CDR2 is YENEEA. V lost 5 bases and J lost 0, with 21 bases in between. The CDR3 is made up of 18 amino acids. CDR3 nucleotides: TGTGCCAGCAGCCCGAGATTGAGTTTTATCACCAGCACAGATACGCAGTATTTT. It codes for CASSPRLSFITSTDTQYF. The full variable domain, completed using reference TRBV11-3 and TRBJ2-3, is EAGVVQSPRYKIIEKKQPVAFWCNPISGHNTLYWYLQNLGQGPELLIRYENEEAVDDSQLPKDRFSAERLKGVDSTLKIQPAELGDSAVYLCASSPRLSFITSTDTQYFGPGTRLTVL.

This clonotype has only a few counts. The chain links TRBV20-1 to TRBJ2-5, with 12 nucleotides matching TRBD2. Germline loops: CDR1 DFQATT, CDR2 SNEGSKA (reference sequence). The CDR3 loop spans 15 amino acids. V was clipped by 6 bases and J by 5 bases; unmatched bases: 10. DNA of the CDR3: TGCAGTGCCACCCCCCCTAGCGGGGGGGCTGAGACCCAGTACTTC. Protein sequence: CSATPPSGGAETQYF.

This clonotype appeared many times. The chain couples TRBV12-3 or TRBV12-4 to TRBJ2-3, with 9 bases fitting TRBD1. The junction had 8 bases not matched to a gene; V was cut back by 7 bases and J by 3 bases. There are 15 residues in the CDR3. CDR3 protein: CASTKQGALTDTQYF. Here the CDR3 DNA reads TGTGCCAGCACCAAACAGGGGGCGCTGACAGATACGCAGTATTTT.

The gene calls are TRBV3-1 and TRBJ2-7, with D unresolved. This CDR3 region has 13 residues. Trimming removed 4 bases at V and 3 bases at J, with 10 bases between. Germline CDR1 reads LGHDT; CDR2 reads YNNKEL (reference sequence). The chain's CDR3 is CASSPWGSYEQYF. The CDR3 nucleotides read TGTGCCAGCAGCCCCTGGGGTAGCTACGAGCAGTACTTC.

At least ten counts were recorded for this clonotype. This chain connects TRBV24-1 to TRBJ2-3; D perhaps matches TRBD2 (6 bases). V was clipped by 3 bases and J by 4 bases, with 13 bases between them. This CDR3 comprises 15 residues. Per germline, CDR1 KGHDR and CDR2 SFDVKD. The DNA for the CDR3 is TGTGCCACCAGTGATGTCGGGGGTCGGGCAGATACGCAGTATTTT. It yields the protein CATSDVGGRADTQYF.

This clonotype has a handful of counts. The chain is built from TRBV20-1 and TRBJ2-1; D is unresolved. CDR3 length: 12 amino acids. The V end was cut by 3 bases, the J end by 9 bases, with 12 bases between. Germline V gives CDR1 DFQATT, CDR2 SNEGSKA (reference sequence). In DNA form, the CDR3 reads TGCAGTGCTAGCCCCGACCCTGGTGAGCAGTTCTTC. Residues: CSASPDPGEQFF.

This clonotype has a count of ten or more. The chain employs TRBV4-3 and TRBJ2-1; D gene unclear. Per germline, CDR1 LGHNA and CDR2 YSLEER. Trimming shortened V by 0 bases and J by 0 bases, and 18 bases separated the two germline ends. The length of the CDR3 is 19 residues. In nucleotides, the CDR3 is TGCGCCAGCAGCCAAGATCTCACTCTTCGGACCCGCTCCTACAATGAGCAGTTCTTC. It specifies CASSQDLTLRTRSYNEQFF.

The sample holds many counts of this clonotype. The chain uses TRBV2 and TRBJ2-4; TRBD2 matches 10 bases. V lost 4 bases, J lost 4 bases, and 13 bases stayed unmatched. The length of the CDR3 is 18 residues. CDR1 and CDR2 (germline): SNHLY, FYNNEI. The CDR3 nucleotides are TGTGCCAGCAGTGTAAAGCGGGGGGGCGAAGCGGCAAAAAACATTCAGTACTTC. Residues: CASSVKRGGEAAKNIQYF.

This clonotype was observed at least ten times. The V gene is TRBV20-1, the J gene TRBJ2-7, with D perhaps TRBD2 (6 bases). Per the germline V gene, CDR1 is DFQATT and CDR2 is SNEGSKA (reference sequence). Trimming took off 4 bases at V and 9 bases at J, with 16 bases between the two ends. CDR3 length equals 12 residues. This CDR3 is CSAKGTAQGQYF. The CDR3 DNA follows: TGCAGTGCTAAGGGGACTGCCCAAGGGCAGTACTTC.

This clonotype was detected only a few times. A read error may explain this, as a much larger clone is one base away. The rearrangement joins TRBV20-1 to TRBJ2-3; 9 bases fit TRBD2. The CDR3 length is 13 residues. Germline-derived CDR1 and CDR2 are DFQATT and SNEGSKA (reference sequence). The V and J ends lost 8 bases and 1 base, in that order; junction bases with no gene match: 4. The CDR3 nucleotides are TGCAGTTCCTTAGCGGGGGGCACAGATACGCAGTATTTT. Its translation is CSSLAGGTDTQYF.